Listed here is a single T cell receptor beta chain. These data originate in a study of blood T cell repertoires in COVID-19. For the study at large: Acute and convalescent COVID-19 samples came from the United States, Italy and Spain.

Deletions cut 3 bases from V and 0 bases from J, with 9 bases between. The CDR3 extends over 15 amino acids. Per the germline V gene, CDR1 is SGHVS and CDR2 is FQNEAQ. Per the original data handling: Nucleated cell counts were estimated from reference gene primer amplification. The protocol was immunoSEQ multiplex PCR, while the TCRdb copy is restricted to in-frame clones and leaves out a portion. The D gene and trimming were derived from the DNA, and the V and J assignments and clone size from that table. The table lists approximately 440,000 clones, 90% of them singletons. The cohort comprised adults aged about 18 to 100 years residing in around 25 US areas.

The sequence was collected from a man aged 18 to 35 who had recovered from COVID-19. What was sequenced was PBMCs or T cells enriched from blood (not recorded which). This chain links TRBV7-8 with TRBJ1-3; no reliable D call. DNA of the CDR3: TGTGCCAGCAGCTTTCACCGGGACTCTGGAAACACCATATATTTT. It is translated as CASSFHRDSGNTIYF. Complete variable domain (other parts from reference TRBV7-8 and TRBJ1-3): GAGVSQSPRYKVAKRGQDVALRCDPISGHVSLFWYQQALGQGPEFLTYFQNEAQLDKSGLPSDRFFAERPEGSVSTLKIQRTQQEDSAVYLCASSFHRDSGNTIYFGEGSWLTVV.